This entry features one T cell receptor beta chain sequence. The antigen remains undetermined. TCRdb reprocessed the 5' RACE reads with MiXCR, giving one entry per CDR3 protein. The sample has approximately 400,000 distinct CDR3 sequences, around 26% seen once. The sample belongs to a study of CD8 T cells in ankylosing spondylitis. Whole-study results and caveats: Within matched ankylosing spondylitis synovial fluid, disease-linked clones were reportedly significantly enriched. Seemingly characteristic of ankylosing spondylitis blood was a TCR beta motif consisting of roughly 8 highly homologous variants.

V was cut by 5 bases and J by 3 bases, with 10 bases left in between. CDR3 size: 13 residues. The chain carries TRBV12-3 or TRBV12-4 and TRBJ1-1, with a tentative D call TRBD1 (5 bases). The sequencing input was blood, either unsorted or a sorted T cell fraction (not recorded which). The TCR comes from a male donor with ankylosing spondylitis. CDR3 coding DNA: TGTGCCAGCAGTACCAGGGAATACACTGAAGCTTTCTTT. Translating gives CASSTREYTEAFF.